Listed here is a single TCR beta chain. Its antigen is still unknown. The sample originates from a study of persistence of HIV-infected CD4 T cells. Study in general: CD4+ T cells responding to CMV or HIV-1 Gag were isolated.

The libraries were made with immunoSEQ version 4 in survey mode. Sequencing used immunoSEQ multiplex PCR; TCRdb keeps in-frame clones, though not all of them. Of under 60,000 clones in the sample, over 70% are singletons; the top ten hold less than 3%. This CDR3 is built from 17 residues. V lost 2 bases to trimming and J lost 2 bases, with 19 bases between them. The germline CDR1 and CDR2 sequences are SGHDT and YYEEEE. General study points: Degenerate expanded CDR3beta sequences were enriched among CMV- and Gag-responding cells.

Stimulation used approximately 10 ug/mL lysate from CMV-infected fibroblasts. CD40L/CD69 double-negative CD45RO-high memory CD4+ T cells were collected. Adults with HIV-1 started suppressive ART while chronically infected. The chain carries TRBV5-6 and TRBJ1-2; D is possibly TRBD1 (5 bases). The origin of this receptor is an adult man with HIV who was CMV-seropositive. The material was CD4+ T cells sorted from PBMCs after roughly 18-hour stimulation, obtained from a patient who received antiretroviral therapy. For the CDR3, the DNA is TGTGCCAGCAGCTTTTTCTCAGTGGGGGGAATAAACTATGGCTACACCTTC. It is translated as CASSFFSVGGINYGYTF.